The 26 T cell receptor beta chains in this list originate from one sample, sequenced in a study of blood T cell repertoires in COVID-19. Only in-frame clones appear in the TCRdb table, and some are missing; sequencing was by immunoSEQ multiplex PCR. The sample holds about 64,000 clones, 65% to 80% seen once. Sequencing was performed on peripheral blood. These receptors were obtained from a human donor in a cohort sampled during active COVID-19.

By share, this clone counts as medium-sized (0.01 to 0.1%). This chain uses TRBV7-9 with TRBJ2-2; TRBD1 matches at 7 bases. CDR1 SEHNR and CDR2 FQNEAQ come from the germline V gene (reference sequence). With V trimmed by 3 bases and J by 8 bases, 12 bases remained unmatched. This CDR3 is 16 amino acids long. The CDR3 nucleotides are TGTGCCAGCAGCTTGCGACAGGGCGTAACCTCGGGGGAGCTGTTTTTT. Translated, it gives CASSLRQGVTSGELFF. Supplemented by reference TRBV7-9 and TRBJ2-2, the full variable domain reads DTGVSQNPRHKITKRGQNVTFRCDPISEHNRLYWYRQTLGQGPEFLTYFQNEAQLEKSRLLSDRFSAERPKGSFSTLEIQRTEQGDSAMYLCASSLRQGVTSGELFFGEGSRLTVL.

The chain recombines TRBV5-6 with TRBJ2-3; no definite D call. Germline V gene lookup returns CDR1 SGHDT and CDR2 YYEEEE. V was cut by 3 bases and J by 5 bases, with 7 bases left in between. The CDR3 has 12 amino acids. CDR3 sequence: CASSSFLDTQYF. For the CDR3, the DNA is TGTGCCAGCAGCTCTTTTTTAGATACGCAGTATTTT.

The chain recombines TRBV19 with TRBJ1-5, with TRBD1 as a possible D gene (6 bases). The CDR3 has 16 residues. Germline CDR1 and CDR2: LNHDA and SQIVND (reference sequence). V dropped 5 bases and J dropped 2 bases, with 16 bases sitting between them. In DNA form, the CDR3 reads TGTGCCAGTAGTCCAACTGACAGGCCCCGCAATCAGCCCCAGCATTTT. This translates into CASSPTDRPRNQPQHF.

V usage is TRBV7-2 and J usage is TRBJ2-7; 13 positions agree with TRBD2. Germline V gene data show CDR1 as SGHTA and CDR2 as FQGNSA. Trimming removed 3 bases from V and 6 bases from J; junction bases left unmatched: 2. The CDR3 sequence is 14 residues long. The CDR3 loop reads CASSFGTSGVEQYF. CDR3 DNA sequence: TGTGCCAGCAGCTTCGGGACTAGCGGGGTCGAGCAGTACTTC.

The rearrangement links TRBV19 to TRBJ1-3, with D unresolved. CDR3 length: 11 amino acids. Trimming removed 5 bases from V and 8 bases from J, with 7 bases in between. Germline values: CDR1 LNHDA, CDR2 SQIVND (reference sequence). This CDR3 reads CASSFGDTIYF. The CDR3 DNA is TGTGCCAGTAGTTTCGGGGACACCATATATTTT.

The rearrangement links TRBV6-5 to TRBJ1-2; 8 bases map to TRBD1. The germline CDR1 and CDR2 sequences are MNHEY and SVGAGI. V was pared by 6 bases and J by 5 bases, with 8 bases of the junction left unmatched. The CDR3 is 14 residues long. The CDR3 protein is CASSSGTGVYGYTF. In DNA, the CDR3 is TGTGCCAGCAGCTCCGGGACAGGAGTTTATGGCTACACCTTC.

V and J are TRBV6-5 and TRBJ2-3; weak D call: TRBD2 (5 bases). Trimming left V 4 bases short and J 2 bases short, with 10 bases between. CDR3 size: 14 residues. CDR1 is MNHEY, CDR2 SVGAGI, per germline. The CDR3: CASSSGLFTDTQYF. In nucleotides, the CDR3 is TGTGCCAGCAGTTCCGGACTCTTCACAGATACGCAGTATTTT.

This rearrangement joins TRBV6-1 to TRBJ2-3; TRBD2 matches 7 bases. Germline V gives CDR1 MNHNS, CDR2 SASEGT. J lost 5 bases, V lost 3 bases, and 5 bases had no gene match. This CDR3 region has 14 residues. CDR3 bases: TGTGCCAGCAGTGAGGGGGTAGCGGGAGATACGCAGTATTTT. Protein: CASSEGVAGDTQYF.

The chain recombines TRBV5-1 with TRBJ2-5; maybe TRBD2 (6 bases). Germline V CDR1 and CDR2: SGHRS, YFSETQ. CDR3 length: 16 residues. V shed 0 bases and J shed 1 base, with 13 bases lying between them. The CDR3 protein is CASSLAGSGGQETQYF. CDR3 coding DNA: TGCGCCAGCAGCTTGGCCGGTAGCGGCGGCCAAGAGACCCAGTACTTC.

This chain links TRBV5-1 with TRBJ1-2; perhaps TRBD1 as D (6 bases). Germline lookup yields CDR1 SGHRS and CDR2 YFSETQ. This CDR3 has 15 residues. Trimming left V 4 bases short and J 7 bases short, with 20 bases between. Here the CDR3 DNA reads TGCGCCAGCAGCCCCAGTCCAGGGGAGAAGGCTGGCTACACCTTC. Residues: CASSPSPGEKAGYTF.

This clone was seen just once. This sequence joins TRBV6-5 and TRBJ2-1; 12 bases are shared with TRBD2. This CDR3 is built from 16 residues. Germline V gives CDR1 MNHEY, CDR2 SVGAGI. Trimming took 4 bases from V and 6 from J; bases not matched to a gene: 7. CDR3 amino acids: CASSSALAGGINEQFF. Here the CDR3 DNA reads TGTGCCAGCAGTTCGGCACTAGCGGGGGGTATCAATGAGCAGTTCTTC.

This clone was observed once. The rearrangement uses TRBV3-1 (or the pseudogene TRBV3-2) and TRBJ2-1; D uncertain. This CDR3 contains 15 residues. Trimming shortened V by 0 bases and J by 1 base, and 7 bases separated the two germline ends. Germline V gives CDR1 LGHDT, CDR2 YNNKEL (reference sequence). The chain's CDR3 is CASSQDSRSYNEQFF. The CDR3 nucleotides are TGTGCCAGCAGCCAAGATTCGCGTTCCTACAATGAGCAGTTCTTC.

This clone was seen just once. The chain links TRBV2 to TRBJ1-4; a possible D gene is TRBD1 (6 bases). Germline CDR1 and CDR2: SNHLY and FYNNEI. The CDR3 sequence is 15 residues long. V was cut by 5 bases and J by 0 bases, with 10 bases left in between. The CDR3 DNA follows: TGTGCCAGCAGTAGGACAGATACAACTAATGAAAAACTGTTTTTT. This translates into CASSRTDTTNEKLFF.

The CDR3 sequence is CASSYRTGARGNEQFF. CDR3 DNA: TGTGCCAGCAGCTATAGGACAGGGGCCCGGGGAAATGAGCAGTTCTTC. The chain uses TRBV11-1 and TRBJ2-1; 9 nucleotides agree with TRBD1. Germline CDR1 SGHAT, CDR2 FQDESV (reference sequence). CDR3 size: 16 residues. V gave up 4 bases and J gave up 7 bases; unmatched junction bases: 11.

The chain couples TRBV7-8 to TRBJ2-3; 8 bases line up with TRBD1. Per the germline V gene, CDR1 is SGHVS and CDR2 is FQNEAQ. V trimming: 5 bases; J trimming: 8 bases; junction bases outside the gene matches: 12. There are 15 residues in the CDR3. DNA of the CDR3: TGTGCCAGCAGCCGGGACAGGCCCCTTATGGGTACGCAGTATTTT. This sequence encodes CASSRDRPLMGTQYF.

This chain uses TRBV6-5 with TRBJ1-5; 7 bases map to TRBD1. The germline V gene encodes CDR1 MNHEY and CDR2 SVGAGI. V lost 6 bases, J lost 4 bases, and 3 bases stayed unmatched. The CDR3 is 13 residues long. For the CDR3, the DNA is TGTGCCAGCAGGGCGACAGGGAATCAGCCCCAGCATTTT. This sequence encodes CASRATGNQPQHF.

The chain is built from TRBV6-2 or TRBV6-3 and TRBJ2-2, with 7 nucleotides matching TRBD1. V lost 2 bases and J lost 1; bases outside the gene matches: 4. Germline-derived CDR1 and CDR2 are MNHEY and SVGEGT. The CDR3 loop spans 16 amino acids. The CDR3 region has the DNA TGTGCCAGCAGTTACACATCAGGGGGGAACACCGGGGAGCTGTTTTTT. Amino acids: CASSYTSGGNTGELFF.

The genes are TRBV15 and TRBJ1-2; 7 bases fit TRBD1. The CDR3 has 13 amino acids. Germline V CDR1 and CDR2: LNHNV, YYDKDF (reference sequence). V trimming: 5 bases; J trimming: 5 bases; junction bases outside the gene matches: 5. CDR3: CATSRGGQYGYTF. The CDR3 DNA follows: TGTGCCACCAGCCGGGGGGGACAGTATGGCTACACCTTC.

The chain carries TRBV2 and TRBJ2-4, with D tentatively TRBD2 (7 bases). The CDR3 spans 14 residues. Trimming pared 4 bases from V and 8 bases from J, leaving 15 bases between. CDR1 is SNHLY and CDR2 is FYNNEI in the germline V gene. The CDR3 nucleotides are TGTGCCAGCAGTGTTCGGCAGGGGAGGGACATTCAGTACTTC. Amino acid sequence: CASSVRQGRDIQYF.

The chain carries TRBV19 and TRBJ2-6; TRBD2 matches at 11 bases. CDR1 is LNHDA, CDR2 SQIVND, per germline (reference sequence). The CDR3 is 18 residues long. The V and J ends lost 6 bases and 0 bases, in that order; junction bases with no gene match: 7. The DNA of the CDR3 is TGTGCCAGTAGGGGAAGACTAGCGGGAATCTCTGGGGCCAACGTCCTGACTTTC. Its translation: CASRGRLAGISGANVLTF.

J is TRBJ2-5 and V is TRBV13; D not resolved. From germline, CDR1 is PRHDT and CDR2 FYEKMQ (reference sequence). CDR3 length: 14 amino acids. V dropped 5 bases and J dropped 1 base, with 11 bases sitting between them. The CDR3 nucleotides read TGTGCCAGCAGCCTCAGAGGTTTCCAAGAGACCCAGTACTTC. Translated: CASSLRGFQETQYF.

The rearrangement uses TRBV9 and TRBJ2-3; possibly TRBD2 for D (6 bases). V shed 3 bases and J shed 5 bases, with 10 bases lying between them. The CDR3 contains 13 residues. Germline assignment: CDR1 SGDLS and CDR2 YYNGEE. This CDR3 is CASSATGEDTQYF. The DNA for the CDR3 is TGTGCCAGCAGCGCTACGGGGGAAGATACGCAGTATTTT.

The rearrangement joins TRBV5-1 to TRBJ1-4; D is ambiguous. The CDR3 contains 14 residues. Germline V gives CDR1 SGHRS, CDR2 YFSETQ. With 0 bases removed from V and 8 bases from J, the gap between germline ends came to 11 bases. CDR3 in DNA: TGCGCCAGCAGCTTGGTGTCGGGGAGAGAAAAACTGTTTTTT. Translation: CASSLVSGREKLFF.

The chain carries TRBV19 and TRBJ2-2; the match to TRBD1 covers 8 bases. Trimming took 2 bases from V and 2 from J; bases not matched to a gene: 4. Germline V CDR1 and CDR2: LNHDA, SQIVND (reference sequence). The CDR3 consists of 16 residues. CDR3 in amino acids: CASSIIGQGNTGELFF. The CDR3 DNA sequence: TGTGCCAGTAGTATAATCGGACAGGGCAACACCGGGGAGCTGTTTTTT.

J is TRBJ2-5 and V is TRBV3-1 (or the pseudogene TRBV3-2), with a possible D match to TRBD2 (5 bases). CDR3 length: 13 amino acids. Germline loops: CDR1 LGHDT, CDR2 YNNKEL (reference sequence). The germline V and J ends were trimmed by 1 base and 6 bases, with 9 bases remaining between them. This chain's CDR3 is CASSQGSGKTQYF. The CDR3 region has the DNA TGTGCCAGCAGCCAAGGTTCGGGGAAGACCCAGTACTTC.

V is TRBV24-1 and J is TRBJ2-1, with 8 bases aligning to TRBD1. The CDR3 is made up of 18 amino acids. Germline V gene lookup returns CDR1 KGHDR and CDR2 SFDVKD. Germline trimming cut 3 bases from V and 2 bases from J; bases unmatched to any gene: 11. Written as DNA, the CDR3 is TGTGCCACCAGTGATCGCAGCCCGCAGGGGGCCACCTACAATGAGCAGTTCTTC. It is translated as CATSDRSPQGATYNEQFF.